The clone carrying this T cell receptor beta chain has at least ten counts. Its matching antigen is unknown. MiXCR was run by TCRdb on the reads, yielding one entry per CDR3 protein. The sample includes approximately 110,000 distinct CDR3 sequences, 30% of them seen just once. This CDR3 is built from 13 residues. V dropped 6 bases and J dropped 4 bases, with 12 bases sitting between them. This sample is part of a study of T cell repertoires in cytomegalovirus infection. Here the sequenced sample was CD8+ T cells from cultured PBMCs, taken from culture after CMV antigen stimulation. The chain carries TRBV12-3 or TRBV12-4 and TRBJ1-2, with D perhaps TRBD1 (5 bases). The clonotype comes from a human donor in good health (CMV status not recorded). Some clones in this sample may be carry-over from other donors' samples. The DNA for the CDR3 is TGTGCCAGCAGCTTCAGGGTTAGCTATGGCTACACCTTC. Its translation: CASSFRVSYGYTF.